What follows is one T cell receptor (beta chain) and its context. Its antigen is currently unknown. PCR involved 60 Vbeta and 13 Jbeta primers. As processed by the authors: A follow-up analysis tallied 73 million or so unique TCR beta chains, some 9.9 million shared. Sequenced by immunoSEQ multiplex PCR; TCRdb stores in-frame clones only, minus some. V, J and clone size reflect that table, while D and trimming were determined from the DNA. The sample consists of some 140,000 clones, under 80% of them appearing once. This CDR3 has 11 amino acids. Deletions cut 1 base from V and 5 bases from J, with 3 bases between. Germline CDR1 is DFQATT and CDR2 is SNEGSKA (reference sequence). The sample is drawn from a study of cytomegalovirus exposure and HLA in healthy donors. Overall study results and limits: It was confirmed in vitro that a few of the CMV-associated chains were specific for CMV antigens.

This clonotype originated in a woman between 50 and 59 years old in good health and CMV-seropositive. The chain links TRBV20-1 to TRBJ2-1; no firm D call. The sequencing input was PBMCs. The CDR3 DNA sequence: TGCAGTGCTAGAGGGCACAATGAGCAGTTCTTC. Amino acid sequence: CSARGHNEQFF.